This TCR beta chain was sequenced during a study of shared clonotypes between healthy human individuals. Using roughly 200 ng DNA, about 30,000 T cell genomes, the sorted-subset replicate PCRs were run. Source study methods: There were no quality scores in the junction-only immunoSEQ sequences, so filtering differed. Libraries were prepared by immunoSEQ multiplex PCR; TCRdb keeps only in-frame clonotypes and omits some of them. The V and J calls and clone size come from that table; D and trimming were worked out from the DNA. The sample contains roughly 1,500,000 clones, less than 99% of which appear only once. There are 16 residues in the CDR3. V lost 0 bases and J 4 bases, leaving 16 bases between the germline ends. Germline V gene sequence: CDR1 SGDLS, CDR2 YYNGEE.

The origin of this receptor is a man aged 25-45 years in good health. Specimen: naive CD4+ T cells sorted from blood. The subset is: CD45RA+ positively selected. The chain links TRBV9 to TRBJ1-1; maybe TRBD1 (5 bases). CDR3 in amino acids: CASSVGGGAGSTEAFF. For the CDR3, the DNA is TGTGCCAGCAGCGTAGGGGGAGGGGCCGGGAGCACTGAAGCTTTCTTT.